This T cell receptor (beta chain) stems from a study of blood T cells in healthy people across ages. General study points: Naive and antigen-experienced cells were not separated, limiting conclusive comparison. Older age coincided with a roughly linear decline in TCR beta diversity per million T cells.

The second PCR ran about 6 to 11 cycles with a sample-barcoded 5' primer and J-beta primers. TCRdb itself ran the 5' RACE reads through MiXCR, one entry per CDR3 protein. The sample lists roughly 1,700,000 distinct CDR3 sequences, over 25% occurring once. A remark on this clonotype: Its antigen is still unknown.

Ranging in age from about 6 to 95, the donors were healthy Caucasian individuals from Russia. PBMCs were isolated at a quantity of at least 7 million per sample. Specimen: blood. The sequence derives from a woman under 40 in good health.

The CDR3, as DNA: TGTGCCAGCAGGGCTAAAAGGACCGGGGAGCTGTTTTTT. Residues: CASRAKRTGELFF. The J gene is TRBJ2-2, the V gene TRBV7-2; D gene ambiguous. The CDR3 loop spans 13 amino acids. Germline V gene lookup returns CDR1 SGHTA and CDR2 FQGNSA. V was clipped by 6 bases and J by 5 bases, with 10 bases between them.